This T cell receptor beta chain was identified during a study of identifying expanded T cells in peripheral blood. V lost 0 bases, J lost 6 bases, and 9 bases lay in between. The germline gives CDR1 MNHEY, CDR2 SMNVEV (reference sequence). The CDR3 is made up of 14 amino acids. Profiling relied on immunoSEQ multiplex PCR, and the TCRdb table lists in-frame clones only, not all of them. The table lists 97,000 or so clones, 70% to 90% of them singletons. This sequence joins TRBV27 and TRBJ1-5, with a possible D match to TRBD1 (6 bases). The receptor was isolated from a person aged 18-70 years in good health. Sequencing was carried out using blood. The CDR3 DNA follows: TGTGCCAGCAGTTTATCGGGGGCGGTTCAGCCCCAGCATTTT. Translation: CASSLSGAVQPQHF.